The 13 T cell receptor beta chains below all came from one sample that was sequenced in a study of cytomegalovirus exposure and HLA in healthy donors. Amplification used 60 Vbeta primers and 13 Jbeta primers. Profiled with immunoSEQ multiplex PCR; TCRdb holds only in-frame clones, not every one. In the table there are over 150,000 clones, around 80% of which are singletons. Sequenced sample: PBMCs. The receptors originated from a woman aged 60-70 years in good health and CMV-seropositive.

This clone showed up just once. This sequence joins TRBV5-1 and TRBJ2-7; unclear D gene. The CDR3 has 12 residues. V gave up 1 base and J gave up 6 bases, with 8 bases separating them. Germline-derived CDR1 and CDR2 are SGHRS and YFSETQ. CDR3 coding DNA: TGCGCCAGCAGCTTGAGCCAAAGCGAGCAGTACTTC. This translates into CASSLSQSEQYF. The whole variable domain, filled in from reference TRBV5-1 and TRBJ2-7, reads KAGVTQTPRYLIKTRGQQVTLSCSPISGHRSVSWYQQTPGQGLQFLFEYFSETQRNKGNFPGRFSGRQFSNSRSEMNVSTLELGDSALYLCASSLSQSEQYFGPGTRLTVT.

V gene TRBV7-8 combines with J gene TRBJ2-1; tentative D call: TRBD1 (6 bases). V lost 2 bases and J lost 4, with 18 bases in between. This CDR3 spans 17 amino acids. Germline lookup yields CDR1 SGHVS and CDR2 FQNEAQ. CDR3 DNA: TGTGCCAGCAGCTTACCGGGACACGGGACCTTATACAATGAGCAGTTCTTC. This codes for CASSLPGHGTLYNEQFF.

The V call is TRBV19, the J call TRBJ2-2; D uncertain. Trimming stripped 4 bases from V and 5 bases from J, with 11 bases between. This CDR3 is built from 14 residues. Germline loops: CDR1 LNHDA, CDR2 SQIVND (reference sequence). The CDR3: CASSKNLRTGELFF. The CDR3 region has the DNA TGTGCCAGTAGTAAGAACCTACGAACCGGGGAGCTGTTTTTT.

This clone came up a few times. This chain connects TRBV19 to TRBJ2-7; D is unresolved. This CDR3 is built from 11 residues. Trimming took 6 bases from V and 6 from J, leaving 9 bases between them. CDR1 and CDR2 (germline): LNHDA, SQIVND (reference sequence). CDR3 DNA sequence: TGTGCCAGTAGCCTCAACAGCGAGCAGTACTTC. Its translation: CASSLNSEQYF.

The CDR3 DNA is TGTGCCAGCAGCAGGGGACAACGTAATGAAAAACTGTTTTTT. Its translation: CASSRGQRNEKLFF. The chain employs TRBV9 and TRBJ1-4; weak D call: TRBD1 (6 bases). The germline CDR1 and CDR2 sequences are SGDLS and YYNGEE. Trimming cost V 4 bases and J 4 bases, with 11 bases left between them. The CDR3 covers 14 residues.

The chain employs TRBV5-1 and TRBJ1-2; 7 nucleotides agree with TRBD1. The CDR3 totals 13 residues. Germline CDR1 SGHRS, CDR2 YFSETQ. The V gene end was trimmed by 4 bases and the J gene end by 3 bases; junction bases not matched to a gene: 3. The CDR3 is CASSTGVDYGYTF. The CDR3 nucleotides read TGCGCCAGCAGCACAGGGGTGGACTATGGCTACACCTTC.

The genes are TRBV7-9 and TRBJ2-1; D is uncertain. V was clipped by 5 bases and J by 10 bases, with 12 bases between them. CDR1 is SEHNR, CDR2 FQNEAQ, per germline (reference sequence). The CDR3 is 12 residues long. CDR3 DNA: TGTGCCAGCAGCCTCTTCTCGAGGGAGCAGTTCTTC. Its translation is CASSLFSREQFF.

The CDR3, as DNA: TGTGCCAGCAGCTTAGGGGGGGAAGAGACCCAGTACTTC. Its protein product is CASSLGGEETQYF. This chain uses TRBV11-1 with TRBJ2-5; D is perhaps TRBD2 (6 bases). The V end lost 1 base, the J end lost 3 bases, and 6 bases lay between the germline ends. CDR3 size: 13 residues. Germline CDR1 is SGHAT and CDR2 is FQDESV (reference sequence).

The chain couples TRBV5-1 to TRBJ2-3; D not resolved. The CDR3 runs 15 residues. Looked up from germline, CDR1 is SGHRS and CDR2 is YFSETQ. V lost 0 bases to trimming and J lost 2 bases, with 10 bases between them. The CDR3 nucleotides read TGCGCCAGCAGCTTGGAAGCGCCAACCACAGATACGCAGTATTTT. Translating it yields CASSLEAPTTDTQYF.

This rearrangement joins TRBV28 to TRBJ1-5; 9 nucleotides agree with TRBD1. The J segment lost 2 bases and the V segment lost 6 bases, leaving 5 bases of the junction unmatched. There are 15 residues in the CDR3. CDR1 and CDR2 from the germline V gene are MDHEN and SYDVKM. CDR3 sequence (DNA): TGTGCCAGCAGACAACAGGGGGCGGGCAATCAGCCCCAGCATTTT. This codes for CASRQQGAGNQPQHF.

The V call is TRBV4-1, the J call TRBJ1-6, with D possibly matching TRBD1 (5 bases). V was cut by 1 base and J by 2 bases, with 9 bases left in between. This CDR3 spans 16 amino acids. Germline values: CDR1 MGHRA, CDR2 YSYEKL. CDR3 sequence reads: CASSQVQGAYNSPLHF. CDR3 DNA: TGCGCCAGCAGCCAAGTCCAGGGCGCCTATAATTCACCCCTCCACTTT.

The chain employs TRBV5-1 and TRBJ1-3; the D gene is possibly TRBD1 (5 bases). CDR1 is SGHRS, CDR2 YFSETQ, per germline. The CDR3 extends over 14 amino acids. The V end lost 2 bases, the J end lost 4 bases, and 10 bases lay between the germline ends. CDR3 amino acids: CASSLGGDGNTIYF. The CDR3 DNA is TGCGCCAGCAGCTTAGGAGGGGACGGAAACACCATATATTTT.

The CDR3 DNA sequence: TGCGCCAGCAGCCGAGACAGTCGGGACACCGGGGAGCTGTTTTTT. It encodes CASSRDSRDTGELFF. The rearrangement links TRBV4-3 to TRBJ2-2, with D maybe TRBD1 (5 bases). Germline values: CDR1 LGHNA, CDR2 YSLEER. V lost 4 bases to trimming and J lost 3 bases, with 12 bases between them. The CDR3 length is 15 residues.